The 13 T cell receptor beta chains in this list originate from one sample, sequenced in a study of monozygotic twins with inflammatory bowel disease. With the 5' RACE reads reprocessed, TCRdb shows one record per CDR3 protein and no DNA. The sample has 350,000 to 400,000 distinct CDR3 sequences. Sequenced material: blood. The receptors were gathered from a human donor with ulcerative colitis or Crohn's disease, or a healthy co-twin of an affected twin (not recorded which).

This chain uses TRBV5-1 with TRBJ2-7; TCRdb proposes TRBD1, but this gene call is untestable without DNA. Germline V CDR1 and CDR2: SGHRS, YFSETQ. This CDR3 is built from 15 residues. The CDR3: CASTLSDARGDEQYF.

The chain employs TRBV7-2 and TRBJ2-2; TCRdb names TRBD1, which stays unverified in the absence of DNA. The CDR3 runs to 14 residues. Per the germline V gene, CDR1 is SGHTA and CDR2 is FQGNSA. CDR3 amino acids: CASSLGGRTGELFF. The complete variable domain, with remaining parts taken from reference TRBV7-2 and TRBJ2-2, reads GAGVSQSPSNKVTEKGKDVELRCDPISGHTALYWYRQSLGQGLEFLIYFQGNSAPDKSGLPSDRFSAERTGGSVSTLTIQRTQQEDSAVYLCASSLGGRTGELFFGEGSRLTVL.

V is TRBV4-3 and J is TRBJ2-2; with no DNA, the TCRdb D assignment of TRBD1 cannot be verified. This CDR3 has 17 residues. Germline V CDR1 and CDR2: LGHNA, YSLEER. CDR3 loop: CASSHPRQGLGPGELFF.

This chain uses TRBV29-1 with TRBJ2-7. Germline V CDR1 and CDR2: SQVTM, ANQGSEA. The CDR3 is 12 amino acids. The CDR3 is CSVGRQTYEQYF.

CDR3 region: CASSQEPGAGGTDTQYF. This chain joins TRBV4-3 and TRBJ2-3; TCRdb gives TRBD1 as the D gene, but with no DNA this cannot be confirmed. The germline V gene has CDR1 LGHNA and CDR2 YSLEER. The CDR3 sequence is 17 residues long.

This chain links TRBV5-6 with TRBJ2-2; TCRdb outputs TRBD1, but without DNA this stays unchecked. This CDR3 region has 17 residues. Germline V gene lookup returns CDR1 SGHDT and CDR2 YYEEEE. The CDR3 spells CASSRLRDRVKNGELFF. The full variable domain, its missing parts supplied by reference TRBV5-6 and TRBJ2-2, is DAGVTQSPTHLIKTRGQQVTLRCSPKSGHDTVSWYQQALGQGPQFIFQYYEEEERQRGNFPDRFSGHQFPNYSSELNVNALLLGDSALYLCASSRLRDRVKNGELFFGEGSRLTVL.

CDR3 sequence reads: CSARGQGAASNYEQYF. The chain recombines TRBV20-1 with TRBJ2-7; lacking DNA, the TRBD1 call made by TCRdb goes unchecked. Germline assignment: CDR1 DFQATT and CDR2 SNEGSKA (reference sequence). This CDR3 region has 16 residues.

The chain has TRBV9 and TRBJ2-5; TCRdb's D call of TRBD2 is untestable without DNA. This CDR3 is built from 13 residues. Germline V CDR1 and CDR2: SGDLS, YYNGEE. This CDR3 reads CASSVESRETQYF.

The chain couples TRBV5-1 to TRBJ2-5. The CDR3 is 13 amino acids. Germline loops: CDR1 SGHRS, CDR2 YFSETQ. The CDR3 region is CASRVNHGETQYF.

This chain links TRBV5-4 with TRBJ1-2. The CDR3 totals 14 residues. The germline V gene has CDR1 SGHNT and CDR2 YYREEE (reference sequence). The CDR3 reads CASSLSAVNYGYTF. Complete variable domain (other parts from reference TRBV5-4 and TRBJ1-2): ETGVTQSPTHLIKTRGQQVTLRCSSQSGHNTVSWYQQALGQGPQFIFQYYREEENGRGNFPPRFSGLQFPNYSSELNVNALELDDSALYLCASSLSAVNYGYTFGSGTRLTVV.

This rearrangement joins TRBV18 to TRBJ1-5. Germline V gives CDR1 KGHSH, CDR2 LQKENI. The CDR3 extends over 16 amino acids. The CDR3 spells CASSPTDQYSNQPQHF.

This CDR3 reads CASSSRQGAQNIQYF. The genes are TRBV19 and TRBJ2-4; the D call from TCRdb, TRBD1, cannot be confirmed without DNA. CDR1 and CDR2 from the germline V gene are LNHDA and SQIVND (reference sequence). There are 15 residues in the CDR3.

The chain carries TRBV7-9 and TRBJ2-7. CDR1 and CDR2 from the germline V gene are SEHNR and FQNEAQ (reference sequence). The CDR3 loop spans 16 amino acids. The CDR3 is CASSLTPNDGPYEQYF.